The 21 T cell receptor beta chains below all came from one sample that was sequenced in a study of CD8 T cells in ankylosing spondylitis. TCRdb re-analysed the 5' RACE reads in MiXCR, keeping a single row per CDR3 protein. Here the sample spans around 230,000 distinct CDR3 sequences, roughly 8.2% being singletons. The specimen sequenced was blood, either unsorted or a sorted T cell fraction (not recorded which). These receptors came from a female donor with ankylosing spondylitis or in good health (not recorded which).

This clonotype occurred many times. The V and J genes are TRBV4-3 and TRBJ1-6; no reliable D call. Germline lookup yields CDR1 LGHNA and CDR2 YSLEER. V gave up 4 bases and J gave up 5 bases, with 12 bases separating them. The CDR3 loop spans 15 amino acids. The CDR3 protein is CASSREVGNNSPLHF. CDR3 nucleotide sequence: TGCGCCAGCAGCCGAGAAGTCGGGAATAATTCACCCCTCCACTTT.

This clonotype has ten or more counts. The J gene is TRBJ1-6, the V gene TRBV27, with D possibly matching TRBD1 (6 bases). This CDR3 spans 14 amino acids. Germline values: CDR1 MNHEY, CDR2 SMNVEV (reference sequence). The V end lost 4 bases, the J end lost 10 bases, and 14 bases lay between the germline ends. The chain's CDR3 is CASSWTGARSPLHF. The CDR3 region has the DNA TGTGCCAGCAGTTGGACGGGGGCAAGGTCACCCCTCCACTTT.

This clonotype was counted at least ten times. The J gene is TRBJ2-5, the V gene TRBV12-3 or TRBV12-4; TRBD1 matches 7 bases. CDR3 length: 15 amino acids. The J segment lost 0 bases and the V segment lost 6 bases, leaving 7 bases of the junction unmatched. In nucleotides, the CDR3 is TGTGCCAGCAGCCGGGACAGTCGGTACCAAGAGACCCAGTACTTC. Translating gives CASSRDSRYQETQYF.

The chain carries TRBV11-1 and TRBJ2-1; 9 bases are shared with TRBD2. Germline assignment: CDR1 SGHAT and CDR2 FQDESV (reference sequence). The CDR3 covers 19 residues. With 0 bases clipped from V and 0 bases from J, the junction kept 9 bases outside the gene matches. This chain's CDR3 is CASSLARLAGLSSYNEQFF. In nucleotides, the CDR3 is TGTGCCAGCAGCTTAGCGCGTCTAGCGGGATTAAGCTCCTACAATGAGCAGTTCTTC.

V and J are TRBV20-1 and TRBJ1-3; maybe TRBD1 (6 bases). Trimming left V 8 bases short and J 4 bases short, with 27 bases between. Germline CDR1 and CDR2: DFQATT and SNEGSKA (reference sequence). The CDR3 spans 17 residues. The CDR3 DNA follows: TGCAGTATCTCGGGGGGCTCTGGGTCTGTTGCAGGAAACACCATATATTTT. This codes for CSISGGSGSVAGNTIYF.

Only a few counts were recorded for this clonotype. The chain employs TRBV6-1 and TRBJ2-5; 9 bases are a match to TRBD2. The germline V gene encodes CDR1 MNHNS and CDR2 SASEGT. The CDR3 is made up of 16 amino acids. J was trimmed by 4 bases and V by 4 bases; bases with no gene match: 10. CDR3 in amino acids: CASSGGDLAGIETQYF. DNA for the CDR3: TGTGCCAGCAGTGGAGGCGACCTAGCGGGAATAGAGACCCAGTACTTC.

This clonotype has a count of ten or more. The chain uses TRBV6-5 and TRBJ2-7; 12 bases fit TRBD2. J was trimmed by 6 bases and V by 1 base; bases with no gene match: 7. The CDR3 has 16 residues. Germline CDR1 MNHEY, CDR2 SVGAGI. The chain's CDR3 is CASSYLRLAGASEQYF. CDR3 DNA sequence: TGTGCCAGCAGTTACTTACGACTAGCGGGAGCGAGCGAGCAGTACTTC.

This clonotype was observed many times. The rearrangement joins TRBV4-2 to TRBJ2-7, with 12 bases identical to TRBD2. The junction had 5 bases not matched to a gene; V was cut back by 0 bases and J by 2 bases. This CDR3 has 17 residues. Germline V gene data show CDR1 as LGHNA and CDR2 as YNFKEQ. In nucleotides, the CDR3 is TGTGCCAGCAGCCAAGATTCGGGACTAGCGGGTACCTACGAGCAGTACTTC. Protein product: CASSQDSGLAGTYEQYF.

Many counts were recorded for this clonotype. The chain is built from TRBV27 and TRBJ2-7; TRBD2 matches 8 bases. V dropped 6 bases and J dropped 2; count of bases not matched to a gene: 3. Germline V gene lookup returns CDR1 MNHEY and CDR2 SMNVEV (reference sequence). The CDR3 sequence is 13 residues long. In DNA form, the CDR3 reads TGTGCCAGCAGGGCCGGGGGGGCCTACGAGCAGTACTTC. Translated, it gives CASRAGGAYEQYF.

The gene calls are TRBV29-1 and TRBJ2-7, with a weak D call TRBD2 (6 bases). V was cut by 4 bases and J by 0 bases, with 13 bases left in between. Per germline, CDR1 SQVTM and CDR2 ANQGSEA. The CDR3 is 14 amino acids. The CDR3 region is CSVATRDSSYEQYF. CDR3 coding DNA: TGCAGCGTTGCGACCCGGGACTCCTCCTACGAGCAGTACTTC.

This clonotype was seen repeatedly, ten times or more. The chain joins TRBV24-1 to TRBJ2-1, with D perhaps matching TRBD2 (5 bases). CDR1 is KGHDR and CDR2 is SFDVKD in the germline V gene. Trimming removed 2 bases at V and 7 bases at J, with 14 bases between. CDR3 length: 15 amino acids. The CDR3 sequence: CATSDWSSSRNEQFF. CDR3 DNA sequence: TGTGCCACCAGTGATTGGTCTAGCTCCCGAAATGAGCAGTTCTTC.

This clonotype showed up many times. The J gene is TRBJ2-5, the V gene TRBV29-1; D uncertain. The germline V gene encodes CDR1 SQVTM and CDR2 ANQGSEA. Trimming pared 2 bases from V and 5 bases from J, leaving 12 bases between. The CDR3 runs 13 residues. The chain's CDR3 is CSVESRLVETQYF. As DNA, the CDR3 is TGCAGCGTTGAAAGTCGCCTAGTGGAGACCCAGTACTTC.

This clonotype was counted at least ten times. This rearrangement joins TRBV25-1 to TRBJ1-5; D remains unclear. This CDR3 has 15 residues. CDR1 and CDR2 (germline): MGHDK, SYGVNS. Deletions cut 4 bases from V and 5 bases from J, with 15 bases between. CDR3 protein: CASSGNGPTDQPQHF. As DNA, the CDR3 is TGTGCCAGCAGTGGAAACGGTCCAACGGATCAGCCCCAGCATTTT.

This clonotype was counted many times. The chain employs TRBV10-3 and TRBJ2-1; 12 bases align to TRBD2. CDR1 is ENHRY, CDR2 SYGVKD, per germline. The CDR3 has 15 amino acids. Trimming cost V 8 bases and J 5 bases; bases outside gene matches: 7. CDR3 coding DNA: TGTGCCATCGCAACCGGACTAGCGGGAAACAATGAGCAGTTCTTC. It yields the protein CAIATGLAGNNEQFF.

This clonotype was observed many times. The genes are TRBV19 and TRBJ1-5, with 7 bases identical to TRBD1. The CDR3 spans 15 residues. V shed 4 bases, J shed 9 bases, and the junction held 12 bases outside the gene matches. Germline CDR1 is LNHDA and CDR2 is SQIVND (reference sequence). CDR3 in amino acids: CASSNRDSKRGPQHF. Here the CDR3 DNA reads TGTGCCAGTAGTAACCGGGACAGTAAACGAGGGCCCCAGCATTTT.

This clonotype was recorded at least ten times. The chain couples TRBV4-3 to TRBJ1-3; D gene unclear. CDR3 length: 15 amino acids. Germline-derived CDR1 and CDR2 are LGHNA and YSLEER. V lost 2 bases and J lost 0, with 8 bases in between. CDR3 bases: TGCGCCAGCAGCCAACTTTACAGCTCTGGAAACACCATATATTTT. This sequence encodes CASSQLYSSGNTIYF.

This clonotype was observed many times. The chain has TRBV7-2 and TRBJ1-1, with a tentative D call TRBD1 (5 bases). V was trimmed by 2 bases and J by 1 base, leaving 8 bases between them. The CDR3 loop spans 14 amino acids. Germline CDR1 reads SGHTA; CDR2 reads FQGNSA. CDR3 DNA sequence: TGTGCCAGCAGCTTATCAGGGACGAACACTGAAGCTTTCTTT. This codes for CASSLSGTNTEAFF.

The table lists this clonotype with many counts. The chain employs TRBV19 and TRBJ1-5; no firm D call. The length of the CDR3 is 16 residues. Between the trimmed V and J ends, which lost 6 bases and 2 bases, there was a span of 17 bases. CDR1 and CDR2 from the germline V gene are LNHDA and SQIVND (reference sequence). The CDR3 sequence is CASRLGRSWGNQPQHF. The CDR3 coding sequence is TGTGCCAGTAGACTAGGTCGGTCGTGGGGCAATCAGCCCCAGCATTTT.

This clonotype was counted many times. The J gene is TRBJ2-1, the V gene TRBV20-1, with TRBD2 matching over 8 bases. Germline V gene lookup returns CDR1 DFQATT and CDR2 SNEGSKA (reference sequence). This CDR3 spans 16 amino acids. The ends lost 5 bases at V and 4 bases at J; junction bases unmatched: 13. Here the CDR3 reads CSAHNPEIAGYNEQFF. DNA of the CDR3: TGCAGTGCTCATAACCCGGAGATAGCGGGATACAATGAGCAGTTCTTC.

This clonotype was counted a few times. The chain has TRBV6-2 or TRBV6-3 and TRBJ2-1; no definite D call. V lost 7 bases, J lost 5 bases, and 9 bases lay in between. In germline, CDR1 is MNHEY, CDR2 SVGEGT. The CDR3 runs to 12 residues. CDR3 protein: CASMGLDNEQFF. DNA for the CDR3: TGTGCCAGCATGGGTTTAGACAATGAGCAGTTCTTC.

The sample holds many counts of this clonotype. Germline and junction disagree at one end, which may indicate a read error. The chain couples TRBV5-1 to TRBJ2-5, with D perhaps TRBD2 (5 bases). The CDR3 has 14 amino acids. Per the germline V gene, CDR1 is SGHRS and CDR2 is YFSETQ. The CDR3 here is CASRRGDSQATQYF. In DNA form, the CDR3 reads TGCGCCAGCAGACGGGGAGATTCGCAAGCGACCCAGTACTTC. Complete variable domain (other parts from reference TRBV5-1 and TRBJ2-5): KAGVTQTPRYLIKTRGQQVTLSCSPISGHRSVSWYQQTPGQGLQFLFEYFSETQRNKGNFPGRFSGRQFSNSRSEMNVSTLELGDSALYLCASRRGDSQATQYFGPGTRLLVL.